The rows below give T cell receptor beta chains drawn from one sample of a study of control samples from healthy donors and cancer patients. The method was immunoSEQ multiplex PCR; TCRdb's version includes in-frame clones alone and lacks a portion of them. This repertoire shows 100,000 to 150,000 clones, approximately 92% found once; its top ten account for 0.58%. The sequencing input was PBMCs. These receptors were taken from a man of 80 years or more with head and neck cancer. CDR3s include the opening cysteine and the closing phenylalanine or tryptophan. D genes are given only for firm matches. Size values are once, few and many counts, or a class for expanded clones, and some rows have none.

d_call j_call v_call clone_size cdr3_aa cdr3_nt
TRBD1 TRBJ1-1 TRBV5-1 . CASSLDGTGLNTEAFF TGCGCCAGCAGCTTGGACGGGACAGGGTTGAACACTGAAGCTTTCTTT
TRBD1 TRBJ2-1 TRBV12-5 once CASGSQGVYNEQFF TGTGCTAGTGGTTCACAGGGGGTTTACAATGAGCAGTTCTTC
TRBD1 TRBJ1-5 TRBV30 once CAWSVRDRGNQPQHF TGTGCCTGGAGTGTAAGGGACAGAGGCAATCAGCCCCAGCATTTT
TRBD2 TRBJ2-1 TRBV27 . CASRNIAGAILDEQFF TGTGCCAGCAGGAACATAGCGGGCGCTATACTCGATGAGCAGTTCTTC
. TRBJ2-3 TRBV10-2 . CASSADRGLAPSTDTQYF TGCGCCAGCAGTGCGGACAGGGGACTAGCTCCCTCCACAGATACGCAGTATTTT
. TRBJ2-2 TRBV29-1 . CSVEQSMGELFF TGCAGCGTTGAACAGTCGATGGGGGAGCTGTTTTTT
TRBD1 TRBJ1-3 TRBV18 . CASSPLYDTGQGSSGNTIYF TGTGCCAGCTCACCTCTATACGACACGGGACAGGGGAGCTCTGGAAACACCATATATTTT
. TRBJ1-3 TRBV19 . CASSINRGGNTIYF TGTGCCAGTAGTATAAACCGGGGTGGAAACACCATATATTTT
TRBD1 TRBJ1-1 TRBV6-2/TRBV6-3 . CASSYGSPGTGDTEAFF TGTGCCAGCAGTTACGGGTCCCCCGGGACAGGGGACACTGAAGCTTTCTTT
. TRBJ1-1 TRBV7-2 . CASSSDRRAFF TGTGCCAGCAGCTCAGACAGGCGAGCTTTCTTT
. TRBJ1-1 TRBV6-5 . CASSKNSQDAEAFF TGTGCCAGCAGTAAAAACTCACAGGACGCTGAAGCTTTCTTT
. TRBJ1-5 TRBV6-2/TRBV6-3 . CASSGQLMYQPQHF TGTGCCAGCAGCGGACAGTTGATGTATCAGCCCCAGCATTTT
. TRBJ1-1 TRBV20-1 . CSAPGRTEAFF TGCAGTGCTCCAGGGAGGACTGAAGCTTTCTTT
. TRBJ1-5 TRBV10-1 . CASSVGRDQPQHF TGCGCCAGCAGTGTAGGGCGGGATCAGCCCCAGCATTTT
. TRBJ2-1 TRBV5-4 . CASSLGRTNEQFF TGTGCCAGCAGTTTGGGGCGGACCAATGAGCAGTTCTTC
. TRBJ1-1 TRBV27 . CASSFTGNTEAFF TGTGCCAGCAGTTTCACTGGGAACACTGAAGCTTTCTTT
. TRBJ1-5 TRBV5-1 . CASSLDSNQPQHF TGCGCCAGCAGCTTGGATAGCAATCAGCCCCAGCATTTT
. TRBJ1-3 TRBV2 . CASSESQVGNTIYF TGTGCCAGCAGTGAATCGCAGGTCGGAAACACCATATATTTT
. TRBJ1-4 TRBV12-5 once CASGLSRTNEKLFF TGTGCTAGTGGTTTGTCGAGGACTAATGAAAAACTGTTTTTT
. TRBJ2-4 TRBV19 . CASSPNRGGYIQYF TGTGCCAGTAGCCCCAACAGGGGAGGTTACATTCAGTACTTC
. TRBJ1-6 TRBV6-5 . CASRKVGARGSPLHF TGTGCCAGCAGAAAAGTGGGGGCTAGGGGTTCACCCCTCCACTTT
TRBD2 TRBJ2-5 TRBV19 . CASSSPGLAGVQTQYF TGTGCCAGTAGTTCACCCGGACTAGCGGGAGTCCAGACCCAGTACTTC
TRBD1 TRBJ1-3 TRBV10-3 . CAYSVGTVLSGNTIYF TGTGCCTACTCCGTAGGGACAGTACTTTCCGGAAACACCATATATTTT
. TRBJ1-5 TRBV6-1 once CASSERLPQHF TGTGCCAGCAGTGAACGGCTGCCCCAGCATTTT
. TRBJ2-7 TRBV5-4 . CASSLTGDSYEQYF TGTGCCAGCAGCTTGACAGGTGACTCCTACGAGCAGTACTTC
. TRBJ2-3 TRBV6-4 . CASSATGTSTDTQYF TGTGCCAGCAGTGCCACCGGGACGAGCACAGATACGCAGTATTTT
. TRBJ2-7 TRBV4-3 once CASSPPGSYEQYF TGCGCCAGCAGCCCCCCTGGAAGCTACGAGCAGTACTTC
. TRBJ2-7 TRBV18 . CASLNGGRSSYEQYF TGTGCCAGCCTTAACGGGGGTCGATCCTCCTACGAGCAGTACTTC
. TRBJ2-5 TRBV6-1 . CASSEVGGETQYF TGTGCCAGCAGTGAAGTTGGAGGCGAGACCCAGTACTTC
. TRBJ1-2 TRBV30 . CAWSRDEYGYTF TGTGCCTGGAGTAGGGACGAATATGGCTACACCTTC
. TRBJ1-5 TRBV30 . CAWNAGNSNQPQHF TGTGCCTGGAATGCAGGGAATAGCAATCAGCCCCAGCATTTT
. TRBJ1-6 TRBV6-5 . CASSYRLGTNSPLHF TGTGCCAGCAGTTACCGCTTAGGGACGAATTCACCCCTCCACTTT
. TRBJ1-2 TRBV9 . CASSGSGWGGYTF TGTGCCAGCAGCGGGTCAGGATGGGGTGGCTACACCTTC
TRBD1 TRBJ2-1 TRBV5-4 once CASSALTGSSYNEQFF TGTGCCAGCAGCGCCCTGACAGGGAGCTCCTACAATGAGCAGTTCTTC
. TRBJ2-7 TRBV7-2 . CASSLKQAYEQYF TGTGCCAGCAGCTTAAAACAGGCCTACGAGCAGTACTTC
. TRBJ1-1 TRBV6-1 . CASSEAGWGGNTEAFF TGTGCCAGCAGTGAAGCGGGGTGGGGTGGGAACACTGAAGCTTTCTTT
. TRBJ2-7 TRBV2 once CASSGPGTASEQYF TGTGCCAGCAGCGGCCCCGGGACGGCAAGCGAGCAGTACTTC
TRBD1 TRBJ1-1 TRBV19 . CASRTGTGVTEAFF TGTGCCAGTAGGACCGGGACAGGGGTCACTGAAGCTTTCTTT
TRBD2 TRBJ2-1 TRBV10-1 once CASSLAGASEQFF TGCGCCAGCAGTCTAGCGGGAGCTTCTGAGCAGTTCTTC
. TRBJ2-3 TRBV6-5 once CASSYSIRQSGTQYF TGTGCCAGCAGTTACTCGATAAGACAGTCAGGTACGCAGTATTTT
. TRBJ1-2 TRBV19 . CASSIFPALYGYTF TGTGCCAGTAGTATATTTCCGGCCCTCTATGGCTACACCTTC
. TRBJ1-5 TRBV14 . CASSRPNQPQHF TGTGCCAGCAGCAGACCCAATCAGCCCCAGCATTTT
TRBD1 TRBJ1-2 TRBV5-1 . CASSFGQGLIYGYTF TGCGCCAGCAGCTTCGGACAGGGTCTTATCTATGGCTACACCTTC
. TRBJ2-7 TRBV6-2/TRBV6-3 . CASSYGQGSTYEQYF TGTGCCAGCAGTTACGGTCAGGGGAGCACCTACGAGCAGTACTTC
. TRBJ1-5 TRBV7-9 . CASSLVGDNQPQHF TGTGCCAGCAGCTTGGTGGGGGACAATCAGCCCCAGCATTTT
TRBD1 TRBJ2-1 TRBV6-6 . CASIDSDRVGEQFF TGTGCCAGCATCGACTCGGACAGGGTTGGGGAGCAGTTCTTC
. TRBJ2-7 TRBV5-4 . CASSRGKGGEQYF TGTGCCAGCAGCCGGGGAAAGGGAGGCGAGCAGTACTTC
. TRBJ2-5 TRBV9 . CASSVEGGYQETQYF TGTGCCAGCAGCGTAGAGGGTGGGTACCAAGAGACCCAGTACTTC
. TRBJ2-1 TRBV27 . CASSFLLSRRGNNEQFF TGTGCCAGCAGTTTCCTCCTCTCGCGACGGGGGAACAATGAGCAGTTCTTC
. TRBJ1-3 TRBV6-1 . CASSEGFSAGTIYF TGTGCCAGCAGTGAAGGATTCTCCGCCGGGACCATATATTTT
. TRBJ2-5 TRBV11-2 few CASSSPRGSLTQYF TGTGCCAGCAGCTCCCCGCGAGGCAGTTTGACCCAGTACTTC
. TRBJ1-1 TRBV18 . CASSPLEMNTEAFF TGTGCCAGCTCACCCCTGGAGATGAACACTGAAGCTTTCTTT
. TRBJ1-2 TRBV20-1 . CSAIVRYGYTF TGCAGTGCCATTGTCCGCTATGGCTACACCTTC
. TRBJ1-2 TRBV9 . CASSVGVNYGYTF TGTGCCAGCAGCGTAGGAGTTAACTATGGCTACACCTTC